This TCR beta chain was recovered during a study of control samples from healthy donors and cancer patients. Trimming stripped 4 bases from V and 5 bases from J, with 9 bases between. The germline CDR1 and CDR2 sequences are MDHEN and SYDVKM. There are 13 residues in the CDR3. Libraries were prepared by immunoSEQ multiplex PCR; TCRdb keeps only in-frame clonotypes and omits some of them. The sample lists 80,000 or so clones; roughly 86% were seen once. The clonotype comes from a man aged 50 to 59 in good health. V is TRBV28 and J is TRBJ1-5, with unresolved D. The specimen was blood. CDR3 bases: TGTGCCAGCAGTTCAAACATGGATCAGCCCCAGCATTTT. Amino acids: CASSSNMDQPQHF.